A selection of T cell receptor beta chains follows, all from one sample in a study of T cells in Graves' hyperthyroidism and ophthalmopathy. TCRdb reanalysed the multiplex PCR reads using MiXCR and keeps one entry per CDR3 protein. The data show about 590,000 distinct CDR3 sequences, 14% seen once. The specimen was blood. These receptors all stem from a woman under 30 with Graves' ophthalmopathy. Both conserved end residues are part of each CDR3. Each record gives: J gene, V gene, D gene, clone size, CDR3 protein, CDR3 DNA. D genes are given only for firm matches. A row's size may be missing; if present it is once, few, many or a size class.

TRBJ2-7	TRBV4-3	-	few	CASSQESKGEQYF	TGCGCCAGCAGCCAAGAATCTAAGGGGGAGCAGTACTTC
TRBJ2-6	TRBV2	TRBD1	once	CASSGTGVSGANVLTF	TGTGCCAGCAGTGGGACAGGGGTGTCTGGGGCCAACGTCCTGACTTTC
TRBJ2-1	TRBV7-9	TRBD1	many	CASSLDRGRPYNEQFF	TGTGCCAGCAGCTTAGACAGGGGGCGCCCCTACAATGAGCAGTTCTTC
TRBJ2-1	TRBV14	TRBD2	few	CASSQDPLAGGKFF	TGTGCCAGCAGCCAAGACCCACTAGCGGGAGGAAAGTTCTTC
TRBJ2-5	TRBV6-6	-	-	CASSYSRGNRETQYF	TGTGCCAGCAGTTACTCGAGAGGTAACCGAGAGACCCAGTACTTC
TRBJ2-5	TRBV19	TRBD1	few	CASRPPWDSGETQYF	TGTGCCAGTAGGCCTCCCTGGGACAGCGGAGAGACCCAGTACTTC
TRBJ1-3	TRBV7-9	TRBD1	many	CASSLDRGGYTIYF	TGTGCCAGCAGCTTAGACAGGGGCGGATACACCATATATTTT
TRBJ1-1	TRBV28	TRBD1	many	CASSRLPPGSRADRDRAFF	TGTGCCAGCAGCCGATTGCCTCCCGGCTCCCGAGCAGACAGGGACCGAGCTTTCTTT
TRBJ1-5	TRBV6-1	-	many	CASSEAQHQPQHF	TGTGCCAGCAGTGAAGCACAGCATCAGCCCCAGCATTTT
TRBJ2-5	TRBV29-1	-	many	CSVGGVGPETQYF	TGCAGCGTTGGGGGAGTGGGTCCGGAGACCCAGTACTTC
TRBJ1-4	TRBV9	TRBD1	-	CASSLRQGYNEKLFF	TGTGCCAGCAGCCTAAGACAGGGCTATAATGAAAAACTGTTTTTT
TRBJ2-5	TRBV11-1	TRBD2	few	CASQTAGGGQEAQYF	TGTGCCAGCCAAACCGCGGGAGGGGGTCAAGAGGCCCAGTACTTC
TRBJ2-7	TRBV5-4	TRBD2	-	CASSLSGIGPYEQYF	TGTGCCAGCAGCCTCAGCGGGATCGGTCCCTACGAGCAGTACTTC
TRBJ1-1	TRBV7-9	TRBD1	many	CASSLAQGKNTEAFF	TGTGCCAGCAGCTTAGCACAGGGGAAGAACACTGAAGCTTTCTTT
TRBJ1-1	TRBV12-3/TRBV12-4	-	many	CASSGYRVNTEAFF	TGTGCCAGCAGCGGATACAGGGTTAACACTGAAGCTTTCTTT
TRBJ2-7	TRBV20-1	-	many	CSARVGWNYEQYF	TGCAGTGCTAGAGTAGGGTGGAACTACGAGCAGTACTTC
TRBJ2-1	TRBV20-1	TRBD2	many	CSAPDASGRYNEQFF	TGCAGTGCTCCGGACGCTAGCGGGAGGTACAATGAGCAGTTCTTC
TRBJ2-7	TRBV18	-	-	CASSPGAPVHEQYF	TGTGCCAGCTCACCGGGGGCCCCGGTCCACGAGCAGTACTTC
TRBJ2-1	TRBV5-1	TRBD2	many	CATGLAGAGDNEQFF	TGCGCCACGGGACTAGCGGGAGCGGGGGACAATGAGCAGTTCTTC
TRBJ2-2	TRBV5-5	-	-	CASSFGQGDTGELFF	TGTGCCAGCAGCTTTGGGCAGGGAGACACCGGGGAGCTGTTTTTT
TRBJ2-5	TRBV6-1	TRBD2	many	CASSARLAGAEETQYF	TGTGCCAGCAGCGCTAGACTAGCGGGAGCCGAAGAGACCCAGTACTTC
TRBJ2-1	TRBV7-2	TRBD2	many	CASSKRAGTIGNEQFF	TGTGCCAGCAGCAAAAGGGCGGGGACTATAGGAAATGAGCAGTTCTTC
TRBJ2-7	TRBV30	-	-	CAWSQAYEQYF	TGTGCCTGGAGCCAGGCCTACGAGCAGTACTTC
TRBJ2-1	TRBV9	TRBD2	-	CASSLWDRGSSYNEQFF	TGTGCCAGCAGCCTATGGGATCGCGGGAGCTCCTACAATGAGCAGTTCTTC
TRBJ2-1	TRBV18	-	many	CASSPSGIGDEQFF	TGTGCCAGCTCACCGTCGGGGATTGGGGATGAGCAGTTCTTC
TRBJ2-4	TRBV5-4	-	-	CASSIRVAKNIQYF	TGTGCCAGCAGCATAAGGGTGGCCAAAAACATTCAGTACTTC
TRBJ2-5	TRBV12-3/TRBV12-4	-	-	CASSWTTGLFSQETQYF	TGTGCCAGCAGTTGGACGACAGGACTCTTTTCCCAAGAGACCCAGTACTTC
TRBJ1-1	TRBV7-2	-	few	CASSLAGAGITEAFF	TGTGCCAGCAGCTTAGCGGGGGCAGGGATCACTGAAGCTTTCTTT
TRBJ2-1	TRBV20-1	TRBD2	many	CSARGLAGGNYNEQFF	TGCAGTGCTAGAGGACTAGCGGGAGGAAATTACAATGAGCAGTTCTTC